Listed here is a single TCR beta chain. The antigen is not known. The record originates from a study of T cells in localized non-small cell lung cancer. Study-wide points: The highest T cell clonality was in uninvolved adjacent lung, above tumor. A higher density of T cells in blood coincided with extended overall survival. Median detection of top 100 tumor clones in adjacent lung was roughly 61 clones. Only one tumor region went through sequencing, so heterogeneity may still be there.

Germline loops: CDR1 MDHEN, CDR2 SYDVKM. With 7 bases removed from V and 3 bases from J, the gap between germline ends came to 13 bases. This CDR3 comprises 13 residues. Sequenced by immunoSEQ multiplex PCR; TCRdb stores in-frame clones only, minus some. The table shows over 2,000 clones, with 25% occurring only once. This receptor was obtained from a female donor older than 55 with stage I lung adenocarcinoma. Specimen: lung tumor tissue, collected before any cancer treatment. The chain uses TRBV28 and TRBJ2-7; possibly TRBD2 for D (5 bases). The CDR3 protein is CASTQPGNYEQYF. In nucleotides, the CDR3 is TGTGCCAGCACCCAACCCGGGAACTACGAGCAGTACTTC.